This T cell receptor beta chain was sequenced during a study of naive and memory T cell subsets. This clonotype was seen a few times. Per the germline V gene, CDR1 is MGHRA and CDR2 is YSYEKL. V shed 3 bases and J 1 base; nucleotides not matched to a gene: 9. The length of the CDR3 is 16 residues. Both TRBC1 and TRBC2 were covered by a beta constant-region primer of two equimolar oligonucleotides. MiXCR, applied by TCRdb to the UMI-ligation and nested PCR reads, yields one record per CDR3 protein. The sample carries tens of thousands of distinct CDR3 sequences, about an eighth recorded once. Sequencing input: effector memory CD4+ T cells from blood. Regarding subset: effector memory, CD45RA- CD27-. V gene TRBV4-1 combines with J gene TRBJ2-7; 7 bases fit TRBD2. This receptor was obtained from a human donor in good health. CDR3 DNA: TGCGCCAGCAGCCACCAAGGGCTAGCGGTATCCTACGAGCAGTACTTC. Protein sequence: CASSHQGLAVSYEQYF.